These T cell receptor beta chains were read from a single sample in a study of Ad26.COV2.S vaccination and SARS-CoV-2 variants. The method was immunoSEQ multiplex PCR; TCRdb's version includes in-frame clones alone and lacks a portion of them. The sample yields around 300,000 clones, around nine tenths seen once. The sequenced sample was peripheral blood, obtained in a trial of Ad26.COV2.S vaccine versus placebo. The receptors come from a person aged 18-65 years who received the Ad26.COV2.S COVID-19 vaccine or a placebo. CDR3s include the opening cysteine and the closing phenylalanine or tryptophan. D genes are given only for firm matches. Where a row states a size, it is once, few, many or the class of an expanded clone; other rows omit it.

J	V	size	D	DNA	CDR3
TRBJ2-1	TRBV27	NA	NA	TGTGCCAGCAGCGGCTGGGATTTCAATGAGCAGTTCTTC	CASSGWDFNEQFF
TRBJ2-7	TRBV6-6	few	TRBD2	TGTGCCAGCAGTTGGGGACTAGCATACGAGCAGTACTTC	CASSWGLAYEQYF
TRBJ1-1	TRBV9	NA	NA	TGTGCCAGCAGCGTAGGGGGGGGGCACAGGGCTTTCTTT	CASSVGGGHRAFF
TRBJ1-5	TRBV28	NA	NA	TGTGCCACCCAGGCGGATAGGGCAGGAAAAAATCAGCCCCAGCATTTT	CATQADRAGKNQPQHF
TRBJ2-7	TRBV19	NA	NA	TGTGCCAGTAGCATCAACCTCTCCTACGAGCAGTACTTC	CASSINLSYEQYF
TRBJ2-3	TRBV4-2	NA	NA	TGTGCCAGCAGCCAACGGGGTGGGGGGGCCGAGACAGATACGCAGTATTTT	CASSQRGGGAETDTQYF
TRBJ2-1	TRBV9	NA	TRBD2	TGTGCCAGCAGCGCTAGCGGGGGATCCTACAATGAGCAGTTCTTC	CASSASGGSYNEQFF
TRBJ2-2	TRBV7-6	NA	NA	TGTGCCAGCAGCTTAGCGCGACAGGAGCCGAACACCGGGGAGCTGTTTTTT	CASSLARQEPNTGELFF
TRBJ2-7	TRBV12-3/TRBV12-4	NA	NA	TGTGCCAGCAGTTTTAGGGCAGACGAGCAGTACTTC	CASSFRADEQYF
TRBJ1-3	TRBV15	NA	NA	TGTGCCACCAGCAGAGAGACAGCCCCTGGAAACACCATATATTTT	CATSRETAPGNTIYF
TRBJ2-7	TRBV20-1	few	TRBD1	TGCAGTGCTAGTCTTCCCAGGGGGAAGTACGAGCAGTACTTC	CSASLPRGKYEQYF
TRBJ2-1	TRBV6-4	NA	TRBD2	TGTGCCAGCAGATCTAGCGGGGGGGTTCAAGATGAGCAGTTCTTC	CASRSSGGVQDEQFF
TRBJ1-2	TRBV4-3	NA	NA	TGCGCCAGCAGCCAAGACTACGGGAATCCTAACTATGGCTACACCTTC	CASSQDYGNPNYGYTF
TRBJ1-2	TRBV19	NA	NA	TGTGCCAGTAGTATCCCCGAGGCCTATGGCTACACCTTC	CASSIPEAYGYTF
TRBJ2-2	TRBV5-1	NA	NA	TGCGCCAGCAGCTTCGGATGGGACACCTCGAACACCGGGGAGCTGTTTTTT	CASSFGWDTSNTGELFF
TRBJ2-4	TRBV11-2	NA	TRBD1	TGTGCCAGCAGCTTAGCCTCCGGGACAGTCAAAAACATTCAGTACTTC	CASSLASGTVKNIQYF
TRBJ2-4	TRBV5-5	NA	NA	TGTGCCAGCAGCGTAGGTGTTTCGAACATTCAGTACTTC	CASSVGVSNIQYF
TRBJ2-3	TRBV5-1	NA	NA	TGCGCCAGCAGCTTGGGACTGGCCCGACCAGCTAGCACAGATACGCAGTATTTT	CASSLGLARPASTDTQYF
TRBJ2-5	TRBV5-4	NA	NA	TGTGCCAGCAGCTTGGCCGGGCTAGTGGAGACCCAGTACTTC	CASSLAGLVETQYF
TRBJ2-7	TRBV7-2	NA	NA	TGTGCCAGCAGCTTACCCTACCTTCCAGGCGAGCAGTACTTC	CASSLPYLPGEQYF
TRBJ2-5	TRBV6-5	NA	TRBD1	TGTGCCAGCAGTCACGACAGGGGACGGTACGAGACCCAGTACTTC	CASSHDRGRYETQYF
TRBJ2-2	TRBV5-1	NA	NA	TGCGCCAGCAGCTTGGAACCGAACACCGGGGAGCTGTTTTTT	CASSLEPNTGELFF
TRBJ2-2	TRBV7-3	NA	NA	TGTGCCAGCAGCTTCGGGGTCCCCGGGGAGCTGTTTTTT	CASSFGVPGELFF
TRBJ2-3	TRBV9	NA	NA	TGTGCCAGCAGCGTAGCTCGCTTAAGCACAGATACGCAGTATTTT	CASSVARLSTDTQYF
TRBJ2-7	TRBV19	NA	NA	TGTGCCAGTAGTATAGAGGGGGAGACAGGCGCCTACGAGCAGTACTTC	CASSIEGETGAYEQYF
TRBJ1-6	TRBV27	NA	NA	TGTGCCAGCAGTACTACAGGACGGGATAGCTCCTATAATTCACCCCTCCACTTT	CASSTTGRDSSYNSPLHF
TRBJ1-4	TRBV10-1	NA	NA	TGCGCCAGCAGTCCCCTTTCAGGGATACCTAATGAAAAACTGTTTTTT	CASSPLSGIPNEKLFF
TRBJ2-5	TRBV19	NA	TRBD2	TGTGCCAGTAGCCCCGGGGTAGCGGGAGGTTTCACCCAGTACTTC	CASSPGVAGGFTQYF
TRBJ2-1	TRBV28	NA	NA	TGTGCCAGCAGTTCCCCCGGGACGGCGAGAAATGAGCAGTTCTTC	CASSSPGTARNEQFF
TRBJ2-1	TRBV24-1	NA	TRBD1	TGTGCCACCAGTGATCTTGGACAGGATCGCCACAATGAGCAGTTCTTC	CATSDLGQDRHNEQFF
TRBJ2-3	TRBV27	NA	NA	TGTGTCAGCAGTTTGTCTTTGGGGGCAGGGGATACGCAGTATTTT	CVSSLSLGAGDTQYF
TRBJ2-1	TRBV6-6	NA	NA	TGTGCCAGCAGTTACTCTGAGACCAGGAGGAATGAGCAGTTCTTC	CASSYSETRRNEQFF
TRBJ1-3	TRBV3-1/TRBV3-2	NA	TRBD1	TGTGCCAGCAGCCCCCGACAGGGATACTCTGGAAACACCATATATTTT	CASSPRQGYSGNTIYF
TRBJ1-2	TRBV28	NA	NA	TGTGCCAGCAGGGGGGCCGCAAACTATGGCTACACCTTC	CASRGAANYGYTF
TRBJ2-6	TRBV4-3	NA	NA	TGCGCCAGCAGCCAAGATGTGGCAGGGTCTACTGGGGCCAACGTCCTGACTTTC	CASSQDVAGSTGANVLTF
TRBJ2-7	TRBV5-6	NA	TRBD2	TGTGCCAGCAGCTTGGGCGGGAGTATCTACGAGCAGTACTTC	CASSLGGSIYEQYF
TRBJ1-1	TRBV19	NA	NA	TGTGCCAGTAGTATAGGCCCCGGAATTAAGAGCGGGAACACTGAAGCTTTCTTT	CASSIGPGIKSGNTEAFF
TRBJ2-3	TRBV4-3	NA	TRBD1	TGCGCCAGCAGCCAAGACTTTACAGGGGCAGATACGCAGTATTTT	CASSQDFTGADTQYF
TRBJ2-1	TRBV5-1	NA	NA	TGCGCCAGCAGCCCCGGGTGGGGGTCGAGCTCCTACAATGAGCAGTTCTTC	CASSPGWGSSSYNEQFF
TRBJ2-1	TRBV7-9	once	TRBD2	TGTGCCAGCAGCTCGACTAGCGGGAGTTTGAATGAGCAGTTCTTC	CASSSTSGSLNEQFF